This T cell receptor (beta chain) was documented in a study of cytomegalovirus exposure and HLA in healthy donors (dated by TCRdb to about 2017). Regarding the research as a whole: According to a later analysis, the 120 or so validation repertoires were produced on the same platform as the 700 or so repertoires of the first cohort. The aim of the study was to test whether cataloging public T cell receptors could identify signatures of past pathogen exposure. Besides the first cohort of about 730 subjects, a separate validation cohort made up of roughly 120 different subjects was used. High-throughput TCR immunosequencing, statistical association of individual TCRs with disease status, and machine learning were combined to predict cytomegalovirus infection status. What the research found in general, with its limitations: The study gave a list of under 200 TCR beta chains associated with cytomegalovirus. A few of the identified cytomegalovirus-associated TCR beta chains were confirmed in vitro to be specific for cytomegalovirus antigens. Of the cluster scores, around 95% were above 0 in a later analysis, which found that TCRs clustered in the first cohort also tended to co-occur in the 95 to 150 validation repertoires. Across donors, most TCR sequences were observed very rarely, whereas some public TCRs were present in many individuals. It was suggested by the authors that the approach could potentially be generalized to other disease states and immunological phenotypes. The validation cohort had no HLA typing available for a later analysis, so co-occurrence within that cohort was assessed over all 120 or so repertoires. In both the original and validation cohorts, the classifier was reported to diagnose cytomegalovirus status with high specificity and sensitivity.

Remarks on this clone: The antigen it recognizes is unknown. One base away there is no much larger clone; base qualities are not given.

The method was the immunoSEQ multiplex PCR assay. From the authors' description of their analysis: A statistical classification framework was built for diagnosing cytomegalovirus status from the catalog of TCR beta chain sequences. TCRdb provides this immuneACCESS table in a form limited to in-frame rearrangements. Some clones are lacking; in checked studies, under half of them reflect an unresolved V gene, and why the rest are absent is not known. V and J calls and clone size are those listed in that table; D and trimming were worked out from the DNA. Recorded for this sample are around 200,000 clones; around 82% of them occurred a single time. Roughly 2.8% of the sample is taken by the ten largest. Separate from the approximately 730-subject first cohort, the validation cohort of roughly 120 subjects was the group to which the donors belonged. The CDR3 spans 14 residues, from the cysteine through the phenylalanine. Only CDR3 DNA remains: 42 bases, in frame from the first base. As encoded in the germline V gene, CDR1 is SGDLS while CDR2 is YYNGEE. Trimming takes 0 bases from V and 3 bases from J, and the germline ends sit 8 bases apart.

The sample comprised PBMCs. The sequence links TRBV9 to TRBJ2-3; the D gene remains uncertain. The sequence came from a woman aged 18-29 years in good health and CMV-seropositive. CDR3 region: CASSVGLKTDTQYF. The nucleotides are TGTGCCAGCAGCGTAGGGCTTAAAACAGATACGCAGTATTTT.